These 7 T cell receptor beta chains were all obtained from the same sample, sequenced in a study of CD8 T cells in Susac syndrome. Random hexamers served to reverse transcribe roughly 0.45 to 1 ug RNA. One entry per CDR3 protein, called by TCRdb with MiXCR from the immunoSEQ multiplex PCR reads. The sample holds 150,000 to 200,000 distinct CDR3 sequences, less than 95% seen once. What was sequenced was CD4+ T cells from PBMCs. These TCRs come from a human donor with multiple sclerosis.

The V gene is TRBV14, the J gene TRBJ2-1; 11 bases line up with TRBD1. Trimming removed 5 bases from V and 8 bases from J; junction bases left unmatched: 8. CDR3 length: 15 amino acids. CDR1 and CDR2 from the germline V gene are SGHDN and FVKESK. The CDR3 sequence is CASSKWTGGFDEQFF. The CDR3 region has the DNA TGTGCCAGCAGCAAGTGGACAGGGGGCTTCGATGAGCAGTTCTTC.

CDR3 DNA sequence: TGTGCCAGCAGCCCAAATTTGAGCGGCTACGAGCAGTACTTC. Protein sequence: CASSPNLSGYEQYF. The chain employs TRBV12-3 or TRBV12-4 and TRBJ2-7, with TRBD2 as a possible D gene (5 bases). This CDR3 spans 14 amino acids. Trimming took off 6 bases at V and 3 bases at J, with 15 bases between the two ends.

The gene calls are TRBV7-9 and TRBJ2-2; the D gene is possibly TRBD2 (6 bases). Germline CDR1 reads SEHNR; CDR2 reads FQNEAQ (reference sequence). The CDR3 totals 14 residues. Trimming cost V 8 bases and J 1 base, with 11 bases left between them. The CDR3 is CASFRRENTGELFF. DNA for the CDR3: TGTGCCAGCTTCCGGAGGGAGAACACCGGGGAGCTGTTTTTT.

The genes are TRBV5-1 and TRBJ2-7; 9 nucleotides match TRBD2. V lost 1 base, J lost 4 bases, and 15 bases stayed unmatched. This CDR3 has 18 amino acids. The germline V gene has CDR1 SGHRS and CDR2 YFSETQ. DNA of the CDR3: TGCGCCAGCAGCTTGAGTATCGGGTCCGGGACTAGCAATTACGAGCAGTACTTC. Encoded protein: CASSLSIGSGTSNYEQYF.

V is TRBV9 and J is TRBJ2-5; 9 bases fit TRBD1. The V gene's germline CDR1 is SGDLS and CDR2 YYNGEE. This CDR3 is 14 amino acids long. V shed 4 bases and J 5 bases; nucleotides not matched to a gene: 6. This chain's CDR3 is CASSPQGASETQYF. The CDR3 nucleotides read TGTGCCAGCAGCCCACAGGGGGCGAGTGAGACCCAGTACTTC.

The chain has TRBV2 and TRBJ2-4; TRBD1 might be the D (6 bases). The germline V gene has CDR1 SNHLY and CDR2 FYNNEI. Between the trimmed V and J ends, which lost 4 bases and 4 bases, there was a span of 14 bases. The CDR3 contains 15 residues. The CDR3, as DNA: TGTGCCAGCAGTGGAGGGGGATTGGGGAAAAACATTCAGTACTTC. Its protein product is CASSGGGLGKNIQYF.

The chain is built from TRBV20-1 and TRBJ2-7; no reliable D call. CDR1 is DFQATT and CDR2 is SNEGSKA in the germline V gene (reference sequence). This CDR3 contains 15 residues. The V and J ends lost 0 bases and 5 bases respectively, with 17 bases between them. Here the CDR3 DNA reads TGCAGTGCTAGAGATACCCCACATGGAGTGAACGAGCAGTACTTC. Its translation: CSARDTPHGVNEQYF.